These 15 T cell receptor beta chains were sequenced from one sample in a study of blood T cells in healthy people across ages. Alongside a J-beta primer mix, a sample-barcoded 5' primer served in a second PCR lasting roughly 7 to 11 cycles. TCRdb used MiXCR to reprocess the 5' RACE reads, holding one entry per CDR3 protein. Altogether fewer than 700,000 distinct CDR3 sequences are present, 40% to 45% being singletons, with the ten largest covering 30%. Sequencing input: blood. These receptor sequences come from a man at least 80 years old in good health.

CDR3 nucleotide sequence: TGTGCCAGCAGCCGAGGGACCGTGGAAGAGACCCAGTACTTC. Translation gives CASSRGTVEETQYF. This chain links TRBV7-9 with TRBJ2-5; the D call may be TRBD1 or TRBD2 (5 bases each). Germline V gene sequence: CDR1 SEHNR, CDR2 FQNEAQ (reference sequence). Trimming pared 5 bases from V and 3 bases from J, leaving 13 bases between. This CDR3 is 14 amino acids long.

This clonotype was seen only once. A read error may explain this, as a much larger clone is one base away. The chain recombines TRBV29-1 with TRBJ2-1, with a weak D call TRBD2 (6 bases). TRBJ2-7 matches the DNA end more closely, so the J call is doubtful. Germline values: CDR1 SQVTM, CDR2 ANQGSEA. The CDR3 extends over 13 amino acids. The CDR3 loop reads CSLGGLRSNEQYF. CDR3 DNA: TGCAGCCTGGGTGGACTACGGAGCAATGAGCAGTACTTC.

Worth noting for this clonotype: A much bigger clone sits one base away, suggesting this may be a read error. J is TRBJ2-5 and V is TRBV6-2 or TRBV6-3; D call uncertain. Germline V gene lookup returns CDR1 MNHEY and CDR2 SVGEGT. The CDR3 has 13 residues. V lost 6 bases, J lost 11 bases, and 19 bases lay in between. The CDR3 DNA is TGTGCCAGCAGCCAACAGTTGTACAATGAGCAGTACTTC. Translated, it gives CASSQQLYNEQYF.

This clonotype has at least ten counts. V gene TRBV7-9 combines with J gene TRBJ2-7; tentatively, D is TRBD1 (6 bases). V was shortened by 4 bases and J by 3 bases, with 22 bases between the two germline ends. This CDR3 has 17 amino acids. Germline loops: CDR1 SEHNR, CDR2 FQNEAQ (reference sequence). CDR3 bases: TGTGCCAGCAGCTCTAACCTGAGCCCGGGGACAAACTACGAGCAGTACTTC. As protein: CASSSNLSPGTNYEQYF.

V gene TRBV10-3 combines with J gene TRBJ2-5, with a tentative D call TRBD1 (6 bases). Trimming removed 6 bases from V and 11 bases from J, with 22 bases in between. This CDR3 is 14 amino acids long. Germline lookup yields CDR1 ENHRY and CDR2 SYGVKD. CDR3: CAIRIGGGDDEQYF. The CDR3 DNA follows: TGTGCCATCAGGATAGGTGGGGGCGATGATGAGCAGTACTTC.

V and J are TRBV7-2 and TRBJ2-7, with D possibly matching TRBD2 (7 bases). This CDR3 has 19 residues. Trimming pared 2 bases from V and 1 base from J, leaving 24 bases between. Germline CDR1 is SGHTA and CDR2 is FQGNSA. In DNA, the CDR3 is TGTGCCAGCAGCTTATATACCGGGGGGCTAGCACCTAGTTCCTACGAGCAGTACTTC. Its translation: CASSLYTGGLAPSSYEQYF. Combining the CDR3 with reference TRBV7-2 and TRBJ2-7 gives the whole variable domain GAGVSQSPSNKVTEKGKDVELRCDPISGHTALYWYRQSLGQGLEFLIYFQGNSAPDKSGLPSDRFSAERTGGSVSTLTIQRTQQEDSAVYLCASSLYTGGLAPSSYEQYFGPGTRLTVT.

This clonotype showed up just a few times. The gene calls are TRBV7-6 and TRBJ2-2; D remains unclear. CDR1 and CDR2 (germline): SGHVS, FNYEAQ. The CDR3 sequence is 13 residues long. The germline V and J ends were trimmed by 2 bases and 5 bases, with 6 bases remaining between them. The CDR3 DNA reads as TGTGCCAGCAGCTTAAAGGTGACCGGGGAGCTGTTTTTT. As protein: CASSLKVTGELFF.

The gene calls are TRBV11-1 and TRBJ2-4; D is possibly TRBD2 (5 bases). Looked up from germline, CDR1 is SGHAT and CDR2 is FQDESV (reference sequence). This CDR3 is built from 14 residues. V lost 5 bases to trimming and J lost 6 bases, with 14 bases between them. CDR3 amino acids: CASSAEGRSNIQYF. CDR3 bases: TGTGCCAGCAGCGCCGAGGGCCGCTCAAACATTCAGTACTTC.

The genes are TRBV4-3 and TRBJ2-7; no clear D gene. The end of the DNA fits TRBJ2-5 better, so the J call may be wrong. CDR1 and CDR2 (germline): LGHNA, YSLEER. This CDR3 region has 13 residues. CDR3 sequence: CASSQEEGETQYF. The CDR3 coding sequence is TGCGCCAGCAGCCAAGAAGAAGGGGAGACCCAGTACTTC.

This clonotype turned up a few times. V gene TRBV5-1 combines with J gene TRBJ1-1; D is unclear. CDR3 length: 13 amino acids. The V end lost 0 bases, the J end lost 5 bases, and 8 bases lay between the germline ends. CDR1 and CDR2 (germline): SGHRS, YFSETQ. CDR3 amino acids: CASSLAAGTEAFF. CDR3 DNA: TGCGCCAGCAGCTTGGCCGCGGGGACTGAAGCTTTCTTT.

This sequence joins TRBV14 and TRBJ1-5; D gene ambiguous. Germline values: CDR1 SGHDN, CDR2 FVKESK. The CDR3 sequence is 12 residues long. Trimming removed 1 base at V and 6 bases at J, with 4 bases between. CDR3 sequence: CASSQGGQPQHF. CDR3 bases: TGTGCCAGCAGCCAAGGGGGTCAGCCCCAGCATTTT.

This clonotype was found a few times. The chain couples TRBV7-2 to TRBJ2-3; D ambiguous. The germline V gene encodes CDR1 SGHTA and CDR2 FQGNSA. The ends were cut back, 5 bases at V and 1 base at J, with 10 bases in the middle. The CDR3 sequence is 14 residues long. The CDR3 DNA sequence: TGTGCCAGCAGCCTCTGGGCGCGCACAGATACGCAGTATTTT. Protein sequence: CASSLWARTDTQYF. The variable domain in full, with the rest retrieved from reference TRBV7-2 and TRBJ2-3, is GAGVSQSPSNKVTEKGKDVELRCDPISGHTALYWYRQSLGQGLEFLIYFQGNSAPDKSGLPSDRFSAERTGGSVSTLTIQRTQQEDSAVYLCASSLWARTDTQYFGPGTRLTVL.

This clonotype was detected a few times. The rearrangement links TRBV9 to TRBJ2-1; TRBD2 matches 8 bases. After removal of 0 bases from V and 7 bases from J, the junction contained 6 bases not matched to a gene. The germline V gene encodes CDR1 SGDLS and CDR2 YYNGEE. The CDR3 sequence is 15 residues long. The CDR3 bases are TGTGCCAGCAGCGTAGTTGGGAGCGGGGGTAATGAGCAGTTCTTC. Its protein is CASSVVGSGGNEQFF.

This sequence joins TRBV27 and TRBJ2-5; TRBD2 agrees at 10 bases. The germline V gene encodes CDR1 MNHEY and CDR2 SMNVEV (reference sequence). The CDR3 contains 16 residues. The ends lost 5 bases at V and 4 bases at J; junction bases unmatched: 10. The CDR3: CASSPERAGGGETQYF. In nucleotides, the CDR3 is TGTGCCAGCAGTCCGGAACGAGCGGGAGGGGGAGAGACCCAGTACTTC.

This clonotype was seen ten or more times. This chain connects TRBV27 to TRBJ2-2; 11 nucleotides match TRBD1. Trimming took 9 bases from V and 3 from J; bases not matched to a gene: 9. Germline CDR1 and CDR2: MNHEY and SMNVEV (reference sequence). This CDR3 has 16 amino acids. The CDR3 DNA reads TGTGCCAGTTCCGCCCGGACAGGGGGCGACACCGGGGAGCTGTTTTTT. Translated, it gives CASSARTGGDTGELFF.